These 8 T cell receptor beta chains share one sample of origin, sequenced in a study of a mutant IDH1 vaccine in newly diagnosed glioma. Time point indicated: week 35, safety follow-up. All doses held 300 ug of mutant IDH1 20-mer peptide, with topical imiquimod. The repertoire was sequenced with immunoSEQ multiplex PCR; TCRdb's copy has only in-frame clones and lacks some. The sample has about 60,000 clones; approximately 81% are singletons. No cognate antigen is known for these TCRs. The source was PBMCs, collected from a glioma patient whose treatment included an IDH1 peptide vaccine. These receptors were collected from a young man with glioma.

The chain combines TRBV5-1 with TRBJ2-5; D is possibly TRBD2 (6 bases). V lost 4 bases, J lost 2 bases, and 12 bases lay in between. The CDR3 length is 14 residues. Germline CDR1 is SGHRS and CDR2 is YFSETQ. CDR3 residues: CASSTGTSQETQYF. As DNA, the CDR3 is TGCGCCAGCAGCACCGGGACTTCTCAAGAGACCCAGTACTTC.

The chain employs TRBV21-1 and TRBJ1-4; the table names TRBD1, a call not compared with the DNA. TRBV21-1 is a recognized pseudogene. CDR3 length: 14 residues. CDR3 sequence: CASSKGQGFEKLFF. The CDR3 DNA is TGTGCCAGCAGCAAGGGACAGGGTTTTGAAAAACTGTTTTTT.

V usage is TRBV2 and J usage is TRBJ2-5, with TRBD1 identical over 8 bases. With V trimmed by 10 bases and J by 4 bases, 11 bases remained unmatched. The CDR3 is 14 amino acids. Per the germline V gene, CDR1 is SNHLY and CDR2 is FYNNEI. The CDR3 protein is CATRRQGAVETQYF. CDR3 sequence (DNA): TGTGCCACCCGGCGGCAGGGGGCTGTAGAGACCCAGTACTTC.

This chain uses TRBV7-9 with TRBJ1-3; D gene uncertain. This CDR3 is built from 12 residues. Germline lookup yields CDR1 SEHNR and CDR2 FQNEAQ (reference sequence). Trimming cost V 8 bases and J 4 bases, with 9 bases left between them. The CDR3 spells CASQTLGNTIYF. In DNA, the CDR3 is TGTGCCAGCCAAACGCTGGGAAACACCATATATTTT.

A remark on this clone: The junction does not match germline at one end; this may be a read error. The chain joins TRBV2 to TRBJ2-5, with TRBD2 as a possible D gene (5 bases). The germline V gene encodes CDR1 SNHLY and CDR2 FYNNEI. This CDR3 is built from 10 residues. This CDR3 reads CASSSARVHF. The CDR3 bases are TGTGCCAGCAGTTCGGCGCGGGTTCACTTC.

The chain joins TRBV4-1 to TRBJ2-5, with TRBD1 identical over 10 bases. This CDR3 is built from 16 residues. CDR1 is MGHRA, CDR2 YSYEKL, per germline. After removal of 2 bases from V and 5 bases from J, the junction contained 8 bases not matched to a gene. The CDR3 DNA sequence: TGCGCCAGCAGCCAACTTCCGGGACAGGGGCGGGAGACCCAGTACTTC. This encodes CASSQLPGQGRETQYF.

This clone was observed once. The chain combines TRBV4-1 with TRBJ2-5; D may match TRBD1 or TRBD2 (7 bases each). CDR3 length: 17 residues. V lost 2 bases and J 5 bases, leaving 21 bases between the germline ends. Germline V gene data show CDR1 as MGHRA and CDR2 as YSYEKL. CDR3 nucleotides: TGCGCCAGCAGCCAACAGGGGGAGGGGGCGCGGCGGGAGACCCAGTACTTC. This gives the protein CASSQQGEGARRETQYF.

The rearrangement links TRBV5-6 to TRBJ2-7; D may be TRBD1 or TRBD2 (6 bases each). Germline V gives CDR1 SGHDT, CDR2 YYEEEE. Trimming removed 3 bases from V and 2 bases from J, with 18 bases in between. The CDR3 is made up of 16 amino acids. CDR3 sequence reads: CASSWGDIGDAYEQYF. DNA of the CDR3: TGTGCCAGCAGCTGGGGGGACATAGGGGATGCCTACGAGCAGTACTTC.